Here is one T cell receptor (beta chain) with its context. As yet, its antigen is unknown. This entry is derived from a study of cytomegalovirus exposure and HLA in healthy donors. Study-level results: Apparent HLA restriction characterized most CMV-associated TCR beta chains in a later analysis.

PCR used 60 Vbeta primers and 13 Jbeta primers. Sequencing used immunoSEQ multiplex PCR; TCRdb keeps in-frame clones, though not all of them. The sample has some 130,000 clones, roughly three quarters seen once. The sample consisted of PBMCs. This sequence originates from a woman aged 55-69 years in good health and CMV-seronegative.

CDR3 amino acids: CASSPQTGVNEQFF. The CDR3 nucleotides read TGTGCCAGCAGCCCGCAGACAGGGGTCAATGAGCAGTTCTTC. The chain is built from TRBV14 and TRBJ2-1, with 8 bases fitting TRBD1. J lost 6 bases, V lost 4 bases, and 5 bases had no gene match. The germline gives CDR1 SGHDN, CDR2 FVKESK. The CDR3 is 14 residues long.